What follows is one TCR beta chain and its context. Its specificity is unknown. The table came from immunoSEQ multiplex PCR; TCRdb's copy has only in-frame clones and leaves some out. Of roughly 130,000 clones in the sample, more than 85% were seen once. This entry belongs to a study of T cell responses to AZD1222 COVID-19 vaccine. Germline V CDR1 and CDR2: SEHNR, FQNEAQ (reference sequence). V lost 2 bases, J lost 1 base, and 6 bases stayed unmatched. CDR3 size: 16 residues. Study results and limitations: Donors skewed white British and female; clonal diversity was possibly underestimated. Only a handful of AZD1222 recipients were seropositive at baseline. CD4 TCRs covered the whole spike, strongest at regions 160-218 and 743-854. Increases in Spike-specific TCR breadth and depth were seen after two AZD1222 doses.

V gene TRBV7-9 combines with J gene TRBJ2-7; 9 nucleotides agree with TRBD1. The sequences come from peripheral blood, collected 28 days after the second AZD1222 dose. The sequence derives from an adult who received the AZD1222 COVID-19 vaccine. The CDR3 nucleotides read TGTGCCAGCAGCTTACCCGTGACAGGGGGATCCTACGAGCAGTACTTC. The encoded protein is CASSLPVTGGSYEQYF. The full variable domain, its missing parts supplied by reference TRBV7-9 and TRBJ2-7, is DTGVSQNPRHKITKRGQNVTFRCDPISEHNRLYWYRQTLGQGPEFLTYFQNEAQLEKSRLLSDRFSAERPKGSFSTLEIQRTEQGDSAMYLCASSLPVTGGSYEQYFGPGTRLTVT.